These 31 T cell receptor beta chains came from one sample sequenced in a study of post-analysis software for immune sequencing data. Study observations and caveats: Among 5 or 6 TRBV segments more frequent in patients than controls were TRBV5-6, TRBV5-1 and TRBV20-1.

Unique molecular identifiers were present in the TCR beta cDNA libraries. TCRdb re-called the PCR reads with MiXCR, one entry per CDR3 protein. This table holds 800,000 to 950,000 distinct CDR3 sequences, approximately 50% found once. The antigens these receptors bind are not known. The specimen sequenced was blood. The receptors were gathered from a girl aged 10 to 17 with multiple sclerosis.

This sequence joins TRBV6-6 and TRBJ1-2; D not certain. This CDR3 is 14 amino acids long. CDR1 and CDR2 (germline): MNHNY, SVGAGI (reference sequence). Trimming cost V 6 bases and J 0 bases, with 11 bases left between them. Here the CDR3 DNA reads TGTGCCAGCAGCTCCCGGACGGCTAACTATGGCTACACCTTC. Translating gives CASSSRTANYGYTF.

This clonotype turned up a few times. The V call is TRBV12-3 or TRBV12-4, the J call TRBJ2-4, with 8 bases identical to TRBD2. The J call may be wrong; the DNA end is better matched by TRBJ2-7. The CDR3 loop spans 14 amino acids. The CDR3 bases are TGTGCCAGCAGTTTGAGCAGCGGGAGTCGCGAGCAGTACTTC. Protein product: CASSLSSGSREQYF.

The CDR3 bases are TGTGCCAGCAGCATGGGACTAGCGGGAGGGTGGGAGACCCAGTACTTC. Protein sequence: CASSMGLAGGWETQYF. This chain links TRBV7-2 with TRBJ2-5; TRBD2 agrees at 16 bases. Per germline, CDR1 SGHTA and CDR2 FQGNSA. The V gene end was trimmed by 5 bases and the J gene end by 5 bases; junction bases not matched to a gene: 5. The CDR3 spans 16 residues.

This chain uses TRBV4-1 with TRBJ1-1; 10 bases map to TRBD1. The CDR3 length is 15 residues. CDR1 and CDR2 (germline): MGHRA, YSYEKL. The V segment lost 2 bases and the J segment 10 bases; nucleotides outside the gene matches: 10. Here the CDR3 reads CASSQSGTGDFGAFF. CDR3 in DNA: TGCGCCAGCAGCCAATCCGGGACAGGGGATTTTGGAGCTTTCTTT.

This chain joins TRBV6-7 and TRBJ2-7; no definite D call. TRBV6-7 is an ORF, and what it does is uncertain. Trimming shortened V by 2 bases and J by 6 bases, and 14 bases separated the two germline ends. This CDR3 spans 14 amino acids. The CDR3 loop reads CASSYGRLDGEQYF. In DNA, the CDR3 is TGTGCCAGCAGTTACGGCAGACTGGACGGCGAGCAGTACTTC.

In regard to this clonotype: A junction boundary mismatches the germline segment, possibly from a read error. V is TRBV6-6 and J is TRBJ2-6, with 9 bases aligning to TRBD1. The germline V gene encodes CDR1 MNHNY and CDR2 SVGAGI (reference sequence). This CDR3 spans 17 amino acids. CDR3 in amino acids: CASTWGQGLSGANILTF. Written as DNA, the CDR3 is TGTGCCAGCACCTGGGGACAGGGTCTGTCTGGGGCCAACATCCTGACTTTC.

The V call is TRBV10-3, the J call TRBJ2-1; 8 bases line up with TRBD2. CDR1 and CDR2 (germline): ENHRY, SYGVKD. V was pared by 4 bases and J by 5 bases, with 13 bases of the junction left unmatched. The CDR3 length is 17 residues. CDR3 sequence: CAISGYGLADADNEQFF. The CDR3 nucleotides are TGTGCCATCAGTGGTTATGGACTAGCAGACGCAGACAATGAGCAGTTCTTC.

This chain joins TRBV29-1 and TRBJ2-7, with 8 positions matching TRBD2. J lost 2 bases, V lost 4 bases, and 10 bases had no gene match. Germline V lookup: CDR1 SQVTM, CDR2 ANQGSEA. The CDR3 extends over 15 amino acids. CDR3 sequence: CSVGPRLATTYEQYF. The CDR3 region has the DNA TGCAGCGTTGGACCCCGACTAGCGACCACCTACGAGCAGTACTTC.

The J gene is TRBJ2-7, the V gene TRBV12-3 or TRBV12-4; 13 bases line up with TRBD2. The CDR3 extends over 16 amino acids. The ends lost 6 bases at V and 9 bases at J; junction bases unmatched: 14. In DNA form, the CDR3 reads TGTGCCAGCAGGCAAATTCCGGGACTAGCGGGAACATGGCAGTACTTC. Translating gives CASRQIPGLAGTWQYF.

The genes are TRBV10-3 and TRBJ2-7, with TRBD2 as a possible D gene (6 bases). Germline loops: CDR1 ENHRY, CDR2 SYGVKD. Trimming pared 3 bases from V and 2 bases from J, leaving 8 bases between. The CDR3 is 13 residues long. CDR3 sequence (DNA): TGTGCCATCAGTGAATTAGCGGCCTACGAGCAGTACTTC. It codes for CAISELAAYEQYF.

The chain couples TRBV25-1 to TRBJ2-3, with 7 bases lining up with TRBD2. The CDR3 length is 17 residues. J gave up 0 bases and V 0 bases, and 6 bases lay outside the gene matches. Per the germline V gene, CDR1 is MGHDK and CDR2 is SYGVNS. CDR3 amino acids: CASSEYGGSSSTDTQYF. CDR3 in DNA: TGTGCCAGCAGTGAATACGGGGGGAGTTCTAGCACAGATACGCAGTATTTT.

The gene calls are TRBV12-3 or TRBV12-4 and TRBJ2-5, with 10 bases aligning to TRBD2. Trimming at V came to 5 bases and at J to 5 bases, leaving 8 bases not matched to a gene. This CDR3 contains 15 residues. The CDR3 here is CASSLLAGLRETQYF. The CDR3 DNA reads TGTGCCAGCAGTCTACTAGCGGGGCTTCGGGAGACCCAGTACTTC.

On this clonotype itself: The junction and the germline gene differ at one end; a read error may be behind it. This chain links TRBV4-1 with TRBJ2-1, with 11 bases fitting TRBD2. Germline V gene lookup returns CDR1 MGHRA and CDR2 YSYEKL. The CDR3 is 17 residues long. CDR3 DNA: TGCGCCAGCAGTCAAGGACTAGCGGGTAGGTCCTACAATGAGCAGTTCTTC. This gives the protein CASSQGLAGRSYNEQFF.

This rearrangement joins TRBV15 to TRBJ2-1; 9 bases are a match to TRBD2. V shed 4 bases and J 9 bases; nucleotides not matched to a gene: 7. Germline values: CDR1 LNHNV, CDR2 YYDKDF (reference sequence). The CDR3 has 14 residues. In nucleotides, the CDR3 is TGTGCCACCAGCACACCCTCGACTAGCGGTGAGCAGTTCTTC. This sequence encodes CATSTPSTSGEQFF.

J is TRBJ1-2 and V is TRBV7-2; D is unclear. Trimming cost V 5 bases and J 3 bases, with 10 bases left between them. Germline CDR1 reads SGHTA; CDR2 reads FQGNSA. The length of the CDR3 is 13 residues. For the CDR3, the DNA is TGTGCCAGCAGCAAATATGAAGACTATGGCTACACCTTC. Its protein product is CASSKYEDYGYTF.

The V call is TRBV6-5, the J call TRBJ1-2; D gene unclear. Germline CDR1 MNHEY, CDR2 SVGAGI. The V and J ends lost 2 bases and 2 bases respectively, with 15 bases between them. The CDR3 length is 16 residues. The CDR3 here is CASSYRVGKGNYGYTF. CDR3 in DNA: TGTGCCAGCAGTTACAGGGTGGGCAAAGGGAACTATGGCTACACCTTC.

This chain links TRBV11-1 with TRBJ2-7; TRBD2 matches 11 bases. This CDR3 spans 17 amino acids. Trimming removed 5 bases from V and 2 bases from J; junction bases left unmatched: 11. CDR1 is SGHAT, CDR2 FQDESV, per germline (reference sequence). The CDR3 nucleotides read TGTGCCAGCAGCCTCCTTGTACTAGCGGGAGAAACCTACGAGCAGTACTTC. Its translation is CASSLLVLAGETYEQYF. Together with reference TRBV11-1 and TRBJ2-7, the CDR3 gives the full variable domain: EAEVAQSPRYKITEKSQAVAFWCDPISGHATLYWYRQILGQGPELLVQFQDESVVDDSQLPKDRFSAERLKGVDSTLKIQPAELGDSAMYLCASSLLVLAGETYEQYFGPGTRLTVT.

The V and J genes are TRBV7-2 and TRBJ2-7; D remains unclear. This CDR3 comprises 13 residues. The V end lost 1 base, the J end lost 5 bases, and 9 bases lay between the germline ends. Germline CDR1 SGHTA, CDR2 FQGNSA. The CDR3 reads CASSLGPANEQYF. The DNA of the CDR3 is TGTGCCAGCAGCTTAGGACCAGCCAACGAGCAGTACTTC.

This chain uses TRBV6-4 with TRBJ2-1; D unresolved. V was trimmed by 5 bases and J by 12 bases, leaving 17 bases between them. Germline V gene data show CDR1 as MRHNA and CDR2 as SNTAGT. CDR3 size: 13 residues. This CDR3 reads CASSQMETLRQFF. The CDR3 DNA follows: TGTGCCAGCAGTCAGATGGAGACCCTACGGCAGTTCTTC.

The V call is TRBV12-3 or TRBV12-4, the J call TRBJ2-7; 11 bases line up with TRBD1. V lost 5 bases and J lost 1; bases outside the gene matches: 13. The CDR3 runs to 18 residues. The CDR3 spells CASSPSSGQGAWSYEQYF. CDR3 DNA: TGTGCCAGCAGTCCCTCCTCAGGACAGGGGGCATGGTCCTACGAGCAGTACTTC.

This chain's CDR3 is CASTRTGKGTDTQYF. The CDR3 nucleotides read TGTGCCAGCACCCGGACAGGGAAAGGCACAGATACGCAGTATTTT. The chain recombines TRBV12-3 or TRBV12-4 with TRBJ2-3, with 8 bases identical to TRBD1. This CDR3 is 15 amino acids long. Unmatched junction bases numbered 7, after V lost 7 bases and J lost 1 base.

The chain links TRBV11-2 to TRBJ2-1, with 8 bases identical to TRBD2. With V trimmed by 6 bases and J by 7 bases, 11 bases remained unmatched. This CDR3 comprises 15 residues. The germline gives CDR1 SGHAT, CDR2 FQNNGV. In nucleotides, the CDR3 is TGTGCCAGCAGGAATCTAGCGGGTTATATTAATGAGCAGTTCTTC. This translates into CASRNLAGYINEQFF.

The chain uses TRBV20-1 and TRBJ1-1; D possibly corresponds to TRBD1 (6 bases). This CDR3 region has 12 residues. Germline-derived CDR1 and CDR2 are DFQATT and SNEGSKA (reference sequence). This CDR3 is CARGRMNTEAFF. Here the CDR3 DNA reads TGCGCCCGGGGGCGAATGAACACTGAAGCTTTCTTT.

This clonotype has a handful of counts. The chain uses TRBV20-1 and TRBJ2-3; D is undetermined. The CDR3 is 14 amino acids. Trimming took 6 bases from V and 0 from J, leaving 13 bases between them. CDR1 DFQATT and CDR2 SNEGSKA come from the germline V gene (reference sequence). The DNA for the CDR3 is TGCAGTGCCGCCGACTGGCCTAGCACAGATACGCAGTATTTT. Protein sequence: CSAADWPSTDTQYF.

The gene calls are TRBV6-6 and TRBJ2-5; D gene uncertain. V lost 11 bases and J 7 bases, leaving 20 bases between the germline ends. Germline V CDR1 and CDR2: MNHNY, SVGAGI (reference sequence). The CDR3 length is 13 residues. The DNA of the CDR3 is TGTGCCCACACCCAACTCCCATCAGGGACCCAGTACTTC. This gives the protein CAHTQLPSGTQYF.

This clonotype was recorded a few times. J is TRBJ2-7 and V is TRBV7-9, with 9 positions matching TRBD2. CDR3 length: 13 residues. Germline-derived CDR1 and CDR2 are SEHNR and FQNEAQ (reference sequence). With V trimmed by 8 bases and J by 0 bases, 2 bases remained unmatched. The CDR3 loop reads CASLRGGSYEQYF. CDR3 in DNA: TGTGCCAGCCTGCGGGGGGGCTCCTACGAGCAGTACTTC.

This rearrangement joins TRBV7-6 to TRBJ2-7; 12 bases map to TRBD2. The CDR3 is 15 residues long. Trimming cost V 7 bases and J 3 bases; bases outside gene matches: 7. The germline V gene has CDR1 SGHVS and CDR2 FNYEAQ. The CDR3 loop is CASTRLAGAIYEQYF. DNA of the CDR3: TGTGCCAGCACGCGACTAGCGGGAGCCATCTACGAGCAGTACTTC. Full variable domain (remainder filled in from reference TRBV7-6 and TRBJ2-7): GAGVSQSPRYKVTKRGQDVALRCDPISGHVSLYWYRQALGQGPEFLTYFNYEAQQDKSGLPNDRFSAERPEGSISTLTIQRTEQRDSAMYRCASTRLAGAIYEQYFGPGTRLTVT.

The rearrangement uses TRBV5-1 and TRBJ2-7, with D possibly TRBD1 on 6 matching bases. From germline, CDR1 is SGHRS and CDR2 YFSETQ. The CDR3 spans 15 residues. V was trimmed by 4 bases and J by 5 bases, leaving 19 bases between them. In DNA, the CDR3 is TGCGCCAGCAGCCCCCCAACAGGGCTATTCGACGAGCAGTACTTC. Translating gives CASSPPTGLFDEQYF.

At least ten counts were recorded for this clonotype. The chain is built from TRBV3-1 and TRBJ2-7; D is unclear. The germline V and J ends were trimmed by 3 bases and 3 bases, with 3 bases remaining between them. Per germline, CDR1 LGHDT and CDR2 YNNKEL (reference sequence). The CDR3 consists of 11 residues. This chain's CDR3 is CASSHGYEQYF. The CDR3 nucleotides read TGTGCCAGCAGCCATGGCTACGAGCAGTACTTC.

The chain's CDR3 is CASHGAGGSSYEQYF. Here the CDR3 DNA reads TGCGCCAGCCATGGGGCGGGCGGGAGCTCCTACGAGCAGTACTTC. The rearrangement uses TRBV5-1 and TRBJ2-5; TRBD2 matches 7 bases. Gene TRBJ2-7 matches the end of the DNA better, so the J call may be wrong. The length of the CDR3 is 15 residues. Per the germline V gene, CDR1 is SGHRS and CDR2 is YFSETQ.

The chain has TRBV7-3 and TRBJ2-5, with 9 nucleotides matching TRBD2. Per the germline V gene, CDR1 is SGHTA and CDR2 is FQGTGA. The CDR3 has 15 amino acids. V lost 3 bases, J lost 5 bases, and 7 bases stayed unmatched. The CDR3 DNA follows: TGTGCCAGCAGCTTTAGCGGGAGCGGTGCGGAGACCCAGTACTTC. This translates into CASSFSGSGAETQYF.